Listed below are T cell receptor beta chains from one sample, sequenced in a study of CD8+ T cells in alopecia areata. Sequencing was performed with immunoSEQ multiplex PCR; in TCRdb, only in-frame clones are kept and a portion is missing. The sample consists of 90,000 to 150,000 clones, 53% of them appearing once. Sequencing used CD4+ T cells sorted from blood, obtained at week 4, from a patient treated with tofacitinib. The receptor set was obtained from a human donor with alopecia areata. The CDR3 runs from the conserved cysteine through the conserved F or W. D genes are given only for firm matches. Size is omitted from some rows. Given values are once, few, many or a class for expanded clones.

d_call	j_call	v_call	clone_size	cdr3_length	cdr3_nt	cdr3_aa
.	TRBJ1-1	TRBV27	once	12	TGTGCCAGCCACCACACGACCCAGGGAGCTTTCTTT	CASHHTTQGAFF
TRBD1	TRBJ1-2	TRBV14	few	15	TGTGCCAGCAGCCAAGCCGGGACAGGGGGCTATGGCTACACCTTC	CASSQAGTGGYGYTF
TRBD1	TRBJ2-2	TRBV19	.	14	TGTGCCAGTACCTTCGGACAGGCGACCGGGGAGCTGTTTTTT	CASTFGQATGELFF
.	TRBJ2-3	TRBV25-1	.	15	TGTGCCAGCAGTGATCGGGGGAGGAGCACAGATACGCAGTATTTT	CASSDRGRSTDTQYF
TRBD1	TRBJ1-5	TRBV5-1	.	14	TGCGCCAGCAGCTTGGCAGGGGGAGGTCAGCCCCAGCATTTT	CASSLAGGGQPQHF
.	TRBJ2-2	TRBV5-1	.	15	TGCGCCAGCAGCTTGTCGGCGGCAAACACCGGGGAGCTGTTTTTT	CASSLSAANTGELFF
.	TRBJ1-1	TRBV5-1	.	12	TGCGCCAGCAGCGAGGGGAACACTGAAGCTTTCTTT	CASSEGNTEAFF
TRBD1	TRBJ2-3	TRBV19	few	15	TGTGCCAGTAGCGGATCCGGGACAGGGACTGATACGCAGTATTTT	CASSGSGTGTDTQYF
TRBD2	TRBJ2-1	TRBV11-2	.	18	TGTGCCAGCAGCTTAGGGTCCCTCGCCAGCGGGAGGACTAATGAGCAGTTCTTC	CASSLGSLASGRTNEQFF
TRBD1	TRBJ1-2	TRBV25-1	once	16	TGTGCCAGCAGTGCGCCAGGACAGGGGGTGGGCTATGGCTACACCTTC	CASSAPGQGVGYGYTF
.	TRBJ2-3	TRBV2	.	14	TGTGCCAGCAGTGAACGCCGACACACAGATACGCAGTATTTT	CASSERRHTDTQYF
.	TRBJ2-5	TRBV18	.	13	TGTGCCAGCTCCCCGGGAGTCCAAGAGACCCAGTACTTC	CASSPGVQETQYF
.	TRBJ1-2	TRBV30	.	12	TGTGCCTGGAGTGTAGGGGGGTATGGCTACACCTTC	CAWSVGGYGYTF
TRBD1	TRBJ1-4	TRBV10-2	.	13	TGCGCCAGCACCCGGGACAGTAATGAAAAACTGTTTTTT	CASTRDSNEKLFF
.	TRBJ2-3	TRBV2	few	14	TGTGCCAGCAGTAGACAGGACTACACAGATACGCAGTATTTT	CASSRQDYTDTQYF
.	TRBJ2-7	TRBV20-1	.	10	TGCAGTGCTGGATCCTACGAGCAGTACTTC	CSAGSYEQYF
.	TRBJ1-1	TRBV29-1	once	12	TGCAGCGCCGGGGGGATCTACACTGAAGCTTTCTTT	CSAGGIYTEAFF
TRBD2	TRBJ2-1	TRBV29-1	.	15	TGCAGCGTTAGACAACGACTAGCGGGAGACAATGAGCAGTTCTTC	CSVRQRLAGDNEQFF
.	TRBJ2-5	TRBV29-1	.	12	TGCAGCGTTGAAGGGGGTACCCTGACCCAGTACTTC	CSVEGGTLTQYF
.	TRBJ2-1	TRBV6-5	.	14	TGTGCCAGCAGTTACTCGATAGGCTCGAATGAGCAGTTCTTC	CASSYSIGSNEQFF
.	TRBJ2-7	TRBV29-1	.	13	TGCAGCGTTCGAGGACTGCTCTCCTACGAGCAGTACTTC	CSVRGLLSYEQYF
.	TRBJ1-6	TRBV2	.	14	TGTGCCAGCAGGAGGGGGGGGAGGAGTTCACCCCTCCACTTT	CASRRGGRSSPLHF
TRBD1	TRBJ2-3	TRBV19	few	15	TGTGCCAGTAGCATGACAGGGGTTAACACAGATACGCAGTATTTT	CASSMTGVNTDTQYF
.	TRBJ2-1	TRBV5-6	.	16	TGTGCCAGCAGCTTTCGGAGAACAAGCTCCTACAATGAGCAGTTCTTC	CASSFRRTSSYNEQFF
TRBD2	TRBJ2-7	TRBV4-1	.	15	TGCGCCAGCAGCCCCCCGGGGGGAGCATTCTACGAGCAGTACTTC	CASSPPGGAFYEQYF
.	TRBJ2-1	TRBV9	.	16	TGTGCCAGCAGCGTCCTTCACTCCAGCACCTACAATGAGCAGTTCTTC	CASSVLHSSTYNEQFF
TRBD1	TRBJ2-2	TRBV7-3	.	15	TGTGCCAGCAGTTCCTCGGGACAGGGAACCGGGGAGCTGTTTTTT	CASSSSGQGTGELFF
TRBD1	TRBJ1-1	TRBV7-3	.	15	TGTGCCAGCAGCTTAGGTGGGACAGGGGGCACTGAAGCTTTCTTT	CASSLGGTGGTEAFF
.	TRBJ1-2	TRBV19	.	16	TGTGCCAGTACCAAATCCGGGCCTCCGGGGAACTATGGCTACACCTTC	CASTKSGPPGNYGYTF
.	TRBJ1-1	TRBV29-1	.	15	TGCAGCGTATCCTCGGGACGGGTGAGGGACACTGAAGCTTTCTTT	CSVSSGRVRDTEAFF
TRBD1	TRBJ1-6	TRBV4-1	.	14	TGCGCCAGCACCTACAGGGGTACCAATTCACCCCTCCACTTT	CASTYRGTNSPLHF
.	TRBJ2-4	TRBV19	few	18	TGTGCCAGTAGTTTCACCTTTAACAGGGCATCGACCAAAAACATTCAGTACTTC	CASSFTFNRASTKNIQYF
TRBD2	TRBJ2-1	TRBV25-1	.	16	TGTGCCAGCAGTGAGTGGGCTAGCGGGAGGGCCAATGAGCAGTTCTTC	CASSEWASGRANEQFF
TRBD1	TRBJ1-6	TRBV30	.	14	TGTGCCTGGAGCCAGACAGGGGGGATTTCACCCCTCCACTTT	CAWSQTGGISPLHF
.	TRBJ1-2	TRBV29-1	.	14	TGCAGCGTTGAAGTCGGCAGCCTTAACTATGGCTACACCTTC	CSVEVGSLNYGYTF